Listed below are T cell receptor beta chains from one sample, sequenced in a study of OX40 agonist ivuxolimab in advanced cancers. Assay: immunoSEQ multiplex PCR; the TCRdb copy retains only in-frame clones and omits some. The table includes roughly 19,000 clones, 80% to 90% detected once. The source material was CD4+ or CD8+ T cells sorted from blood, sampled in a trial of the OX40 agonist ivuxolimab. These receptors came from an adult with an advanced solid tumor such as melanoma, head and neck, liver or kidney cancer. CDR3s include the opening cysteine and the closing phenylalanine or tryptophan. The D gene is left open where the match is weak. The size field is filled for only some rows; it gives once, few, many or a size class.

v_call: TRBV6-1
clone_size: once
d_call: .
j_call: TRBJ2-7
cdr3_aa: CASSEAGSEQYF
cdr3_nt: TGTGCCAGCAGTGAAGCGGGTTCCGAGCAGTACTTC

v_call: TRBV27
clone_size: .
d_call: .
j_call: TRBJ2-3
cdr3_aa: CASSLYTPGFSTDTQYF
cdr3_nt: TGTGCCAGCAGTTTATATACCCCGGGGTTTAGTACAGATACGCAGTATTTT

v_call: TRBV21-1
clone_size: .
d_call: .
j_call: TRBJ2-7
cdr3_aa: CASTDRLAPPVGEQYF
cdr3_nt: TGTGCCAGCACCGATAGACTAGCTCCACCGGTGGGCGAGCAGTACTTC

v_call: TRBV7-9
clone_size: .
d_call: TRBD2
j_call: TRBJ2-3
cdr3_aa: CASSLGASGRPRTQYF
cdr3_nt: TGTGCCAGCAGCCTGGGGGCTAGCGGGAGACCCCGTACGCAGTATTTT

v_call: TRBV7-9
clone_size: .
d_call: .
j_call: TRBJ2-3
cdr3_aa: CASSLTPPSYTQYF
cdr3_nt: TGTGCCAGCAGCTTGACACCCCCCTCATATACGCAGTATTTT

v_call: TRBV15
clone_size: .
d_call: .
j_call: TRBJ1-1
cdr3_aa: CATSIKGSTEAFF
cdr3_nt: TGTGCCACCAGCATCAAGGGGTCCACTGAAGCTTTCTTT

v_call: TRBV4-2
clone_size: .
d_call: TRBD2
j_call: TRBJ2-1
cdr3_aa: CASSLIAGPYNEQFF
cdr3_nt: TGTGCCAGCAGCTTAATAGCGGGCCCGTACAATGAGCAGTTCTTC

v_call: TRBV5-8
clone_size: once
d_call: .
j_call: TRBJ1-2
cdr3_aa: CASSLERGGIGGYTF
cdr3_nt: TGTGCCAGCAGCTTGGAGAGGGGCGGTATCGGTGGCTACACCTTC

v_call: TRBV28
clone_size: .
d_call: .
j_call: TRBJ2-1
cdr3_aa: CASSTAGSGSYNEQFF
cdr3_nt: TGTGCCAGCAGCACGGCCGGTTCGGGGTCCTACAATGAGCAGTTCTTC

v_call: TRBV5-4
clone_size: .
d_call: .
j_call: TRBJ2-7
cdr3_aa: CASSTTPSSYEQYF
cdr3_nt: TGTGCCAGCAGCACTACCCCGAGCTCCTACGAGCAGTACTTC

v_call: TRBV6-1
clone_size: .
d_call: .
j_call: TRBJ1-1
cdr3_aa: CASRKRRGDTEAFF
cdr3_nt: TGTGCCAGCAGAAAACGACGGGGGGACACTGAAGCTTTCTTT

v_call: TRBV28
clone_size: .
d_call: TRBD2
j_call: TRBJ2-1
cdr3_aa: CASSLLAGGGNEQFF
cdr3_nt: TGTGCCAGCAGTTTACTAGCGGGAGGGGGCAATGAGCAGTTCTTC

v_call: TRBV6-7
clone_size: .
d_call: TRBD1
j_call: TRBJ2-5
cdr3_aa: CASSPTGQESQETQYF
cdr3_nt: TGTGCCAGCAGTCCCACGGGACAGGAGAGCCAAGAGACCCAGTACTTC

v_call: TRBV4-2
clone_size: .
d_call: TRBD2
j_call: TRBJ2-1
cdr3_aa: CASSTREYEQFF
cdr3_nt: TGTGCCAGCAGCACGCGGGAGTACGAGCAGTTCTTC

v_call: TRBV5-6
clone_size: .
d_call: .
j_call: TRBJ2-1
cdr3_aa: CASSSDGHNEQFF
cdr3_nt: TGTGCCAGCAGCTCGGACGGCCACAATGAGCAGTTCTTC

v_call: TRBV28
clone_size: .
d_call: .
j_call: TRBJ2-7
cdr3_aa: CASSLARITTYEQYF
cdr3_nt: TGTGCCAGCAGTTTAGCTAGGATTACCACCTACGAGCAGTACTTC

v_call: TRBV5-8
clone_size: .
d_call: TRBD1
j_call: TRBJ1-1
cdr3_aa: CASSWGTGNTEAFF
cdr3_nt: TGTGCCAGCAGCTGGGGGACAGGGAACACTGAAGCTTTCTTT

v_call: TRBV10-1
clone_size: .
d_call: TRBD1
j_call: TRBJ1-1
cdr3_aa: CASSGGTENTEAFF
cdr3_nt: TGCGCCAGCAGTGGGGGGACAGAGAACACTGAAGCTTTCTTT

v_call: TRBV5-1
clone_size: .
d_call: .
j_call: TRBJ2-7
cdr3_aa: CASSPHRTTYEQYF
cdr3_nt: TGCGCCAGCAGCCCTCACAGGACCACCTACGAGCAGTACTTC

v_call: TRBV6-6
clone_size: once
d_call: TRBD1
j_call: TRBJ1-2
cdr3_aa: CASSPDRGHTF
cdr3_nt: TGTGCCAGCAGTCCCGACAGGGGCCACACCTTC

v_call: TRBV5-4
clone_size: few
d_call: .
j_call: TRBJ2-7
cdr3_aa: CASSLGQASNDEQYF
cdr3_nt: TGTGCCAGCAGCTTGGGACAGGCCTCTAACGACGAGCAGTACTTC

v_call: TRBV19
clone_size: .
d_call: .
j_call: TRBJ1-5
cdr3_aa: CASGSLNQPQHF
cdr3_nt: TGTGCCAGTGGTAGCCTCAATCAGCCCCAGCATTTT

v_call: TRBV4-1
clone_size: .
d_call: .
j_call: TRBJ1-5
cdr3_aa: CASSHRSFSNQPQHF
cdr3_nt: TGCGCCAGCAGCCACAGGAGTTTTAGCAATCAGCCCCAGCATTTT

v_call: TRBV7-9
clone_size: .
d_call: .
j_call: TRBJ2-5
cdr3_aa: CASQLTFREDQETQYF
cdr3_nt: TGTGCCAGTCAACTCACATTCAGGGAGGATCAAGAGACCCAGTACTTC